The source of this TCR beta chain is a study of blood T cell repertoires in COVID-19. About the study: The analysed material was cDNA or gDNA that came from T cells, B-cell-depleted T cells, or PBMCs.

Assay: immunoSEQ multiplex PCR; the TCRdb copy retains only in-frame clones and omits some. The repertoire holds 120,000 to 150,000 clones, with 84% as singletons. V was pared by 6 bases and J by 7 bases, with 7 bases of the junction left unmatched. This CDR3 is built from 14 residues. Germline loops: CDR1 SQVTM, CDR2 ANQGSEA. This clone was detected once. This sequence joins TRBV29-1 and TRBJ2-5, with 14 bases matching TRBD2. The origin of this receptor is a woman aged 18-29 years who had been exposed to COVID-19. Sequenced sample: PBMCs or T cells enriched from blood (not recorded which). The CDR3, as DNA: TGCAGCGTCGAGGGGACTAGCGGGAGTGTGACCCAGTACTTC. This translates into CSVEGTSGSVTQYF. Full variable domain (missing parts from reference TRBV29-1 and TRBJ2-5): SAVISQKPSRDICQRGTSLTIQCQVDSQVTMMFWYRQQPGQSLTLIATANQGSEATYESGFVIDKFPISRPNLTFSTLTVSNMSPEDSSIYLCSVEGTSGSVTQYFGPGTRLLVL.